The present entry profiles one TCR beta chain with its context. Its antigen is currently unknown. The data were obtained in a study of cytomegalovirus exposure and HLA in healthy donors. Study observations and caveats: Common viral pathogens were later found to be apparently linked to several of the most significant clusters.

Germline values: CDR1 SGHDN, CDR2 FVKESK. Between the trimmed V and J ends, which lost 1 base and 5 bases, there was a span of 14 bases. The CDR3 runs to 15 residues. PCR employed 60 Vbeta and 13 Jbeta primers. Here immunoSEQ multiplex PCR was the method, and the copy in TCRdb shows in-frame clones only, minus some. The sample lists about 200,000 clones; 65% to 80% were seen once. The receptor's source is a man aged 45 to 65 in good health and CMV-seronegative. The genes are TRBV14 and TRBJ2-5; D is possibly TRBD1 (5 bases). The source material was PBMCs. CDR3 in amino acids: CASSQASGIFETQYF. The CDR3 DNA follows: TGTGCCAGCAGCCAAGCATCAGGGATCTTCGAGACCCAGTACTTC. The variable domain in full, with the rest retrieved from reference TRBV14 and TRBJ2-5, is EAGVTQFPSHSVIEKGQTVTLRCDPISGHDNLYWYRRVMGKEIKFLLHFVKESKQDESGMPNNRFLAERTGGTYSTLKVQPAELEDSGVYFCASSQASGIFETQYFGPGTRLLVL.